This T cell receptor (beta chain) emerged from a study of blood T cell repertoires in COVID-19. Here immunoSEQ multiplex PCR was the method, and the copy in TCRdb shows in-frame clones only, minus some. The top ten hold about 8.9% of the sample, which has 250,000 to 350,000 clones, approximately 90% seen once. CDR3 length equals 15 residues. The V gene end was trimmed by 5 bases and the J gene end by 4 bases; junction bases not matched to a gene: 11. The germline CDR1 and CDR2 sequences are SGHTA and FQGTGA. This sequence joins TRBV7-3 and TRBJ2-7; 7 positions agree with TRBD1. This TCR was recovered from a woman under 30 who had recovered from COVID-19. Sequenced: PBMCs or T cells enriched from blood (not recorded which). CDR3 residues: CASSPRTGSGYEQYF. The DNA for the CDR3 is TGTGCCAGCAGCCCCCGGACAGGTAGTGGGTACGAGCAGTACTTC.